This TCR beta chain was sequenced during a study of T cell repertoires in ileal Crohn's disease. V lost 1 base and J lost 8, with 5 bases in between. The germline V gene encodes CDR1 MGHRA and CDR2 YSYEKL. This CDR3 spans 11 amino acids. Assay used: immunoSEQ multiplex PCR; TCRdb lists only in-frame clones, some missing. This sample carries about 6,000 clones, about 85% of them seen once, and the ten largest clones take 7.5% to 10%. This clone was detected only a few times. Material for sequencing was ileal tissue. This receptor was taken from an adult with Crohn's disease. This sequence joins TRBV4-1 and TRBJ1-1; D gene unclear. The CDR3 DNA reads TGCGCCAGCAGCCAAGGTCAGGAAGCTTTCTTT. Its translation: CASSQGQEAFF.